The T cell receptor beta chain under discussion was sequenced for a study of cytomegalovirus exposure and HLA in healthy donors. With regard to this clone: The antigen remains unidentified.

Use of 60 Vbeta and 13 Jbeta primers characterized the PCR. Generated by immunoSEQ multiplex PCR, the TCRdb table keeps only in-frame clones and is missing some. The sample carries 90,000 or so clones, about four fifths recorded once. This CDR3 is 15 amino acids long. V was pared by 4 bases and J by 3 bases, with 13 bases between. From germline, CDR1 is MNHNS and CDR2 SASEGT. General study findings and limits: There were some V segments, including TRBV6-2 and TRBV6-3, excluded as indistinguishable.

The TCR was taken from a man aged 30 to 45 in good health and CMV-seropositive. Material: PBMCs. The V and J genes are TRBV6-1 and TRBJ2-1, with D possibly being TRBD2 (5 bases). The CDR3 DNA reads as TGTGCCAGCAGTGTGGCAGCGGTGGGCTACAATGAGCAGTTCTTC. Translation gives CASSVAAVGYNEQFF.